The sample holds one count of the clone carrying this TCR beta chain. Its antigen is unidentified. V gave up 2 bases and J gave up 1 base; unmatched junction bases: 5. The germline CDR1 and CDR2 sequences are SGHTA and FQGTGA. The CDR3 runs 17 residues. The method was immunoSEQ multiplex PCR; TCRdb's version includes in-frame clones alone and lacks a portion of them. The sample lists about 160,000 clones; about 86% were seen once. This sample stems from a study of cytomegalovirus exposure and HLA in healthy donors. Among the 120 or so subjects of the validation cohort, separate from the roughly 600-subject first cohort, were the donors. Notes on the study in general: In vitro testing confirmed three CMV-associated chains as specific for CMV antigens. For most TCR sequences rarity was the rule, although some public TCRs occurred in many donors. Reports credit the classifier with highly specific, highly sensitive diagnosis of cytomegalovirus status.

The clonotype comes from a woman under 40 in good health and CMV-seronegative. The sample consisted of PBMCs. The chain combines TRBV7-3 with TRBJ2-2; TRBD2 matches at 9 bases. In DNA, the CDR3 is TGTGCCAGCAGCTTACGAGTAGCGGGGGAGAACACCGGGGAGCTGTTTTTT. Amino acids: CASSLRVAGENTGELFF.